The rows below give T cell receptor beta chains drawn from one sample of a study of CD8 T cells in ankylosing spondylitis. TCRdb reprocessed the 5' RACE reads with MiXCR, giving one entry per CDR3 protein. Here the sample spans some 240,000 distinct CDR3 sequences, roughly a quarter being singletons. The sample taken for sequencing was blood, either unsorted or a sorted T cell fraction (not recorded which). The source is a male donor with ankylosing spondylitis or in good health (not recorded which). Both conserved end residues are part of each CDR3. Fields, in order: V gene, clone size, D gene, J gene, CDR3 protein, CDR3 DNA. The D gene is left open where the match is weak. Clone size is given for some rows only: seen once, a few or many times, or a class if the clone is expanded.

TRBV5-1	.	.	TRBJ2-1	CASSLETGSGEQFF	TGCGCCAGCAGCCTGGAAACAGGGTCGGGGGAGCAGTTCTTC
TRBV20-1	many	.	TRBJ2-1	CSPSLQGDNEQFF	TGCAGTCCCTCCCTTCAGGGAGACAATGAGCAGTTCTTC
TRBV20-1	many	.	TRBJ2-7	CSADPLSYEQYF	TGCAGCGCCGACCCGCTCTCCTACGAGCAGTACTTC
TRBV2	.	.	TRBJ2-4	CASAGRGNIQYF	TGTGCCAGCGCGGGACGGGGGAACATTCAGTACTTC
TRBV20-1	.	TRBD2	TRBJ2-5	CSVTSGGVKETQYF	TGCAGTGTTACTAGCGGGGGGGTTAAAGAGACCCAGTACTTC
TRBV20-1	many	.	TRBJ2-1	CSARRGGTVSYNEQFF	TGCAGTGCTAGACGCGGGGGCACAGTCTCCTACAATGAGCAGTTCTTC
TRBV4-2	few	.	TRBJ2-1	CASSRQGEQFF	TGTGCCAGCAGCCGTCAGGGGGAGCAGTTCTTC
TRBV29-1	many	TRBD2	TRBJ2-1	CSVTNLAGGNEQFF	TGCAGCGTTACCAACCTAGCGGGGGGCAATGAGCAGTTCTTC
TRBV5-1	.	.	TRBJ2-6	CASSLQGEGANVLTF	TGCGCCAGCAGCTTACAGGGTGAAGGGGCCAACGTCCTGACTTTC
TRBV6-1	.	.	TRBJ2-3	CASSSGLLGTDTQYF	TGTGCCAGCTCATCCGGGCTGTTGGGCACAGATACGCAGTATTTT
TRBV28	many	.	TRBJ1-5	CASSLYYRGNQPQHF	TGTGCCAGCAGTTTATATTACAGGGGCAATCAGCCCCAGCATTTT
TRBV20-1	many	.	TRBJ2-1	CSARDSPAPEQFF	TGCAGTGCTAGAGATTCGCCCGCCCCTGAGCAGTTCTTC
TRBV20-1	.	TRBD1	TRBJ2-3	CSADQGASTDTQYF	TGCAGTGCGGATCAGGGGGCCAGCACAGATACGCAGTATTTT
TRBV20-1	.	.	TRBJ2-1	CSARGGPPSLDPNEQFF	TGCAGTGCTAGAGGGGGCCCCCCATCGCTGGACCCCAATGAGCAGTTCTTC
TRBV9	many	.	TRBJ2-6	CASSVRGDSGANVLTF	TGTGCCAGCAGCGTAAGGGGGGACTCTGGGGCCAACGTCCTGACTTTC
TRBV12-3/TRBV12-4	few	.	TRBJ2-3	CASSPGFTPGTDTQYF	TGTGCCAGCAGTCCCGGTTTTACCCCGGGAACAGATACGCAGTATTTT
TRBV15	.	.	TRBJ1-5	CATSRDDQPQHF	TGTGCCACCAGCAGAGACGATCAGCCCCAGCATTTT
TRBV5-6	many	.	TRBJ2-6	CASTPTLDSSGANVLTF	TGTGCCAGCACCCCGACACTTGATAGCTCTGGGGCCAACGTCCTGACTTTC
TRBV18	few	.	TRBJ2-2	CASSPPHTGELFF	TGTGCCAGCTCACCACCGCACACCGGGGAGCTGTTTTTT
TRBV18	.	.	TRBJ2-7	CASSPWLPDNSYEQYF	TGTGCCAGCTCACCCTGGCTCCCGGACAACTCCTACGAGCAGTACTTC